The TCR beta chain under discussion was sequenced for a study of blood T cell repertoires in COVID-19. Per the authors' pipeline: Amplifying reference gene primers gave estimates of nucleated cell counts. Produced via immunoSEQ multiplex PCR; TCRdb's table is partial and in-frame only. V and J calls and clone size come straight from that table; D and trimming were deduced from the DNA. The sample comprises about 280,000 clones, 88% of which are singletons, and roughly 10% rests with the top ten. Trimming at V came to 3 bases and at J to 5 bases, leaving 10 bases not matched to a gene. Germline V gene sequence: CDR1 KGHDR, CDR2 SFDVKD. This CDR3 is built from 16 residues. Enrolled during active infection, Seattle patients were then followed longitudinally.

The chain joins TRBV24-1 to TRBJ2-5; 8 nucleotides agree with TRBD2. Sequenced: peripheral blood. The receptor comes from a woman under 40 with COVID-19, enrolled during active disease. Written as DNA, the CDR3 is TGTGCCACCAGTGATCCCCCCGGGGGGGGCGGGGAGACCCAGTACTTC. It is translated as CATSDPPGGGGETQYF.